This T cell receptor (beta chain) emerged from a study of blood T cell repertoires in COVID-19. Study overall: From the United States, Italy and Spain came samples of acute and convalescent COVID-19. PBMCs, B-cell-depleted T cells, or T cells were the source of the cDNA or gDNA that made up the material.

Germline trimming cut 6 bases from V and 2 bases from J; bases unmatched to any gene: 2. Per germline, CDR1 SNHLY and CDR2 FYNNEI. CDR3 size: 14 residues. Profiled with immunoSEQ multiplex PCR; TCRdb holds only in-frame clones, not every one. This sample has approximately 400,000 clones; around 89% occur once, and the top ten carry more than 0.95%. This clone showed up just a few times. This TCR came from a man in his forties or fifties with acute or convalescent COVID-19. This rearrangement joins TRBV2 to TRBJ1-5; TRBD1 matches 9 bases. The material sequenced was peripheral blood. The CDR3: CASRGDRGNQPQHF. The CDR3 DNA is TGTGCCAGCAGGGGGGACAGGGGCAATCAGCCCCAGCATTTT.